What follows describes a single T cell receptor beta chain. Sequencing was performed with immunoSEQ multiplex PCR; in TCRdb, only in-frame clones are kept and a portion is missing. The repertoire holds fewer than 400,000 clones, with 90% as singletons. This specimen belongs to a study of Ad26.COV2.S vaccination and SARS-CoV-2 variants. The CDR3 runs to 15 residues. Trimming left V 3 bases short and J 4 bases short, with 15 bases between. Germline CDR1 reads MRHNA; CDR2 reads SNTAGT. Treatment defined: 19 received Ad26.COV2.S at low or high dose, single or two shots; 5 received placebo; per-sample allocation not given. Specimen acquisition occurred on day 63 following the initial vaccine or placebo injection. An 18-55-year-old adult in Boston served as donor.

The material sequenced was peripheral blood, taken in a trial of Ad26.COV2.S vaccine versus placebo. The gene calls are TRBV6-4 and TRBJ1-1; the D gene is possibly TRBD1 (5 bases). The TCR comes from a person aged 18-60 years who received the Ad26.COV2.S COVID-19 vaccine or a placebo. CDR3 region: CASSERGGGGTEAFF. CDR3 nucleotide sequence: TGTGCCAGCAGTGAAAGGGGTGGCGGAGGCACTGAAGCTTTCTTT.